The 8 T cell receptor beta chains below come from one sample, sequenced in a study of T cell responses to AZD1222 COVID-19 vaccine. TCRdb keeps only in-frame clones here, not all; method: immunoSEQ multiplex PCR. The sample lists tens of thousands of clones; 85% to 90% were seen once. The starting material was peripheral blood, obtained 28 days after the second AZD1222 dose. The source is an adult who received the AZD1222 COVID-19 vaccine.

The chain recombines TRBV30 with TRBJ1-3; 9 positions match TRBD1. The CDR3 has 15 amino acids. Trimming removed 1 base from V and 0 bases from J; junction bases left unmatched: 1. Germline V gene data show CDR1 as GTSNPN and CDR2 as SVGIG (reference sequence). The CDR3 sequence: CAWSGQGVSGNTIYF. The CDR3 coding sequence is TGTGCCTGGAGTGGACAGGGGGTCTCTGGAAACACCATATATTTT. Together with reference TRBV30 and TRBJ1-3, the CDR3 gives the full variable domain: SQTIHQWPATLVQPVGSPLSLECTVEGTSNPNLYWYRQAAGRGLQLLFYSVGIGQISSEVPQNLSASRPQDRQFILSSKKLLLSDSGFYLCAWSGQGVSGNTIYFGEGSWLTVV.

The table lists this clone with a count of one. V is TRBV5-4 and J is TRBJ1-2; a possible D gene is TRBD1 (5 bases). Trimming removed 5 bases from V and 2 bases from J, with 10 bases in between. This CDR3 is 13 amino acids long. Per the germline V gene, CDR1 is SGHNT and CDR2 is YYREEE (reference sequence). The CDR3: CASSPGTNYGYTF. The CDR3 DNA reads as TGTGCCAGCAGTCCCGGGACGAACTATGGCTACACCTTC.

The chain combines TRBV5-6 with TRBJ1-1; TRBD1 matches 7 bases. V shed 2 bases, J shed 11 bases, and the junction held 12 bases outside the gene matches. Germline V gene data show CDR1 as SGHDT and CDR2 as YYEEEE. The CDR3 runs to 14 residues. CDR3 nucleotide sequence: TGTGCCAGCAGCTTAGGGGGCGTCCGAATAATCGCTTTCTTT. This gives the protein CASSLGGVRIIAFF.

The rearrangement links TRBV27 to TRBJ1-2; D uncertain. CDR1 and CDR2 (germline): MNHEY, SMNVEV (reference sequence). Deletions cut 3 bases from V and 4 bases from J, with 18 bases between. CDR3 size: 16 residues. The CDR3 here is CASSFLSPGGLYGYTF. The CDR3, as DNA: TGTGCCAGCAGTTTTCTCAGTCCTGGCGGACTCTATGGCTACACCTTC.

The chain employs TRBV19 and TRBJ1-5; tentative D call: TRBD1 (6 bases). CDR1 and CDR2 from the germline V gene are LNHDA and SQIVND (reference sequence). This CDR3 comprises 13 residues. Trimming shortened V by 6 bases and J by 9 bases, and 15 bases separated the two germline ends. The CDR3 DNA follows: TGTGCCAGTAGGGACAGTTCCTATTGGCCCCAGCATTTT. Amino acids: CASRDSSYWPQHF.

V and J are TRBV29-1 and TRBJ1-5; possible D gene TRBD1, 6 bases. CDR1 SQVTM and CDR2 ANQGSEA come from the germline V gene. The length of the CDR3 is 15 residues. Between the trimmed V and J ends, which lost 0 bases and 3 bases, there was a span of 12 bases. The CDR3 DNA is TGCAGCGTTGAAGAATCCCACAGGGCCAATCAGCCCCAGCATTTT. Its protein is CSVEESHRANQPQHF.

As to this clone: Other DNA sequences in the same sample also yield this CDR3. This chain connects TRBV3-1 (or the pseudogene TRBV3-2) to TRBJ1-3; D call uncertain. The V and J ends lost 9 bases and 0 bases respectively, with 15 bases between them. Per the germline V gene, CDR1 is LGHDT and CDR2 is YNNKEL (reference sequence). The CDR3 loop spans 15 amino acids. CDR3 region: CASSQGPDSGNTIYF. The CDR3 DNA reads TGTGCCAGTTCCCAAGGACCTGACTCTGGAAACACCATATATTTT.

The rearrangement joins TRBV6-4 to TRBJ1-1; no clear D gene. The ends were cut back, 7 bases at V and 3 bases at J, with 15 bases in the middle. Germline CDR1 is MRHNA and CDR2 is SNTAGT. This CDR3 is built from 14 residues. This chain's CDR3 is CASTKSPRDTEAFF. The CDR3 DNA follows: TGTGCCAGCACTAAAAGTCCGCGGGACACTGAAGCTTTCTTT.